Listed here are 12 T cell receptor beta chains from one sample, sequenced in a study of PD-1 blockade in classical Hodgkin lymphoma. TCRdb's copy holds only in-frame clones and misses some; the assay was immunoSEQ multiplex PCR. Seen here are around 29,000 clones, around 89% observed once, and the top ten hold 0.35%. Time point in this sample: newly diagnosed, previously untreated cHL patient sample. Using magnetic negative selection, the CD4+ T cells were separated out of thawed PBMCs. Sequencing was done on a sample of CD4+ T cells from blood. The receptors come from a human donor with classical Hodgkin lymphoma.

A single count supports this clone. The chain employs TRBV28 and TRBJ2-1; tentative D call: TRBD2 (6 bases). The V end was cut by 3 bases, the J end by 0 bases, with 9 bases between. CDR3 length equals 15 residues. Looked up from germline, CDR1 is MDHEN and CDR2 is SYDVKM. This chain's CDR3 is CASSLGGTSYNEQFF. CDR3 coding DNA: TGTGCCAGCAGTTTGGGCGGGACCTCCTACAATGAGCAGTTCTTC.

The genes are TRBV18 and TRBJ1-1, with a weak D call TRBD1 (5 bases). There are 16 residues in the CDR3. V shed 3 bases and J shed 2 bases, with 16 bases lying between them. Germline V gene lookup returns CDR1 KGHSH and CDR2 LQKENI. This CDR3 reads CASSPTTGWRNTEAFF. The CDR3 region has the DNA TGTGCCAGCTCACCCACAACAGGTTGGAGAAACACTGAAGCTTTCTTT.

V is TRBV28 and J is TRBJ2-7; D uncertain. The CDR3 has 14 amino acids. Germline CDR1 and CDR2: MDHEN and SYDVKM. The V end was cut by 8 bases, the J end by 2 bases, with 16 bases between. The CDR3 DNA reads TGTGCCAGCCTTAAGGACCTTATCGCCTACGAGCAGTACTTC. As protein: CASLKDLIAYEQYF.

The chain employs TRBV5-1 and TRBJ2-3; D unresolved. This CDR3 comprises 15 residues. Trimming left V 0 bases short and J 2 bases short, with 10 bases between. Germline CDR1 and CDR2: SGHRS and YFSETQ. The CDR3 DNA sequence: TGCGCCAGCAGCTTGGACATTGGCCTCACAGATACGCAGTATTTT. Protein: CASSLDIGLTDTQYF.

V is TRBV6-6 and J is TRBJ2-7; 8 nucleotides line up with TRBD1. The germline CDR1 and CDR2 sequences are MNHNY and SVGAGI (reference sequence). The CDR3 is 13 amino acids. The V segment lost 4 bases and the J segment 6 bases; nucleotides outside the gene matches: 5. The CDR3 here is CASSSPTGGEQYF. The CDR3 DNA reads as TGTGCCAGCAGTTCCCCCACAGGGGGCGAGCAGTACTTC.

The J gene is TRBJ1-2, the V gene TRBV10-3; no firm D call. There are 12 residues in the CDR3. Germline CDR1 reads ENHRY; CDR2 reads SYGVKD. Trimming shortened V by 2 bases and J by 7 bases, and 8 bases separated the two germline ends. This CDR3 reads CAISERGFGYTF. Written as DNA, the CDR3 is TGTGCCATCAGTGAGCGCGGTTTTGGCTACACCTTC.

The chain recombines TRBV6-6 with TRBJ1-2; unclear D gene. The V end lost 6 bases, the J end lost 3 bases, and 14 bases lay between the germline ends. The CDR3 runs to 14 residues. Per the germline V gene, CDR1 is MNHNY and CDR2 is SVGAGI (reference sequence). The chain's CDR3 is CASSPRDLYYGYTF. The CDR3 DNA follows: TGTGCCAGCAGCCCCCGGGATCTCTACTATGGCTACACCTTC.

This clone was seen more than once but under ten times. V is TRBV4-1 and J is TRBJ2-7, with D tentatively TRBD1 (6 bases). Trimming cost V 4 bases and J 5 bases, with 15 bases left between them. Per germline, CDR1 MGHRA and CDR2 YSYEKL. The CDR3 covers 14 residues. In nucleotides, the CDR3 is TGCGCCAGCAGCCGAGCACAGGGTTTTGACGAGCAGTACTTC. It is translated as CASSRAQGFDEQYF.

This clone came up once. This chain joins TRBV5-1 and TRBJ1-1, with 7 bases aligning to TRBD1. With 0 bases clipped from V and 13 bases from J, the junction kept 9 bases outside the gene matches. The CDR3 covers 13 residues. Germline CDR1 SGHRS, CDR2 YFSETQ. CDR3 amino acids: CASSLGDREGNFF. DNA of the CDR3: TGCGCCAGCAGCTTGGGGGACAGAGAGGGAAATTTCTTT.

The chain recombines TRBV7-6 with TRBJ2-7; D is perhaps TRBD2 (6 bases). Trimming stripped 3 bases from V and 0 bases from J, with 12 bases between. The CDR3 totals 15 residues. Germline lookup yields CDR1 SGHVS and CDR2 FNYEAQ. The CDR3 here is CASSLGLAPSYEQYF. CDR3 nucleotide sequence: TGTGCCAGCAGCTTGGGTCTAGCGCCCTCCTACGAGCAGTACTTC.

This rearrangement joins TRBV29-1 to TRBJ2-5; 7 bases are a match to TRBD1. V shed 4 bases and J 3 bases; nucleotides not matched to a gene: 8. CDR1 is SQVTM and CDR2 is ANQGSEA in the germline V gene. This CDR3 has 14 residues. The CDR3 DNA is TGCAGCGTTGTTTCGGGGACAGCGGAAGAGACCCAGTACTTC. It encodes CSVVSGTAEETQYF.

The V gene is TRBV9, the J gene TRBJ2-1; TRBD2 matches 13 bases. The germline V gene encodes CDR1 SGDLS and CDR2 YYNGEE. The V segment lost 0 bases and the J segment 4 bases; nucleotides outside the gene matches: 10. This CDR3 is 19 amino acids long. The CDR3 region has the DNA TGTGCCAGCAGCGTAGGCTTACAGACTAGCGGGAGGCCATACAATGAGCAGTTCTTC. Residues: CASSVGLQTSGRPYNEQFF.